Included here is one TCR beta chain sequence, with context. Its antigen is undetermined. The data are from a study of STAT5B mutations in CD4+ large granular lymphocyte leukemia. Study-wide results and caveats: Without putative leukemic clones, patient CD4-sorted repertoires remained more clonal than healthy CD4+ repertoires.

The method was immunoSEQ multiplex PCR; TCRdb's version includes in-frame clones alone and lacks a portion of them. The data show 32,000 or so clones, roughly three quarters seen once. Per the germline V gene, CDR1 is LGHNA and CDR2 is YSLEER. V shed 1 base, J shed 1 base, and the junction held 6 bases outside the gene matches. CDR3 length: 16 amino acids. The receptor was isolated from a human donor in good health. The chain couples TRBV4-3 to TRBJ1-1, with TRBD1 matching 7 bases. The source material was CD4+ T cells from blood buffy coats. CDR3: CASSQAGGVPNTEAFF. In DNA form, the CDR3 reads TGCGCCAGCAGCCAAGCAGGGGGAGTCCCGAACACTGAAGCTTTCTTT.